This T cell receptor beta chain appears in the sequencing data of a study of CD8 T cells in Susac syndrome. When the RNA was reverse transcribed, random hexamers were used with an input of roughly 0.5 to 1 ug. Each CDR3 protein is one row after TCRdb ran MiXCR on the immunoSEQ multiplex PCR reads. The sample consists of more than 200,000 distinct CDR3 sequences, less than 95% of them appearing once. Germline V CDR1 and CDR2: SGHNT, YYREEE (reference sequence). V shed 4 bases and J 5 bases; nucleotides not matched to a gene: 11. CDR3 length: 16 residues. This clonotype was sampled from a human donor with Susac syndrome. This chain joins TRBV5-4 and TRBJ1-1, with 10 nucleotides matching TRBD1. Sequencing was done on a sample of CD4+ T cells from PBMCs. The CDR3 DNA sequence: TGTGCCAGCAGCGACCGGGACAGGGGTCGAGAAACTGAAGCTTTCTTT. Protein: CASSDRDRGRETEAFF.